Listed below are T cell receptor beta chains from one sample, sequenced in a study of blood T cells in healthy people across ages. MiXCR, run by TCRdb on the 5' RACE reads, gives a single entry per CDR3 protein. Of about 750,000 distinct CDR3 sequences listed, roughly 50% were seen once; the top ten hold about 38%. Sequencing was performed on blood. These receptors were taken from an elderly man in good health. Each CDR3 is given with its conserved first and last residue. The order of the fields is V gene, D gene, J gene, clone size, CDR3 DNA, CDR3 protein. A D gene is named only where the DNA matches it firmly. Clone size is not always given. Where it is, it says once, few, many or a class for expanded clones.

v_call: TRBV29-1; d_call: .; j_call: TRBJ2-4; clone_size: .; cdr3_nt: TGCAGCGTGAAGACGAGCAGAGCCAAAAACATTCAGTACTTC; cdr3_aa: CSVKTSRAKNIQYF
v_call: TRBV7-9; d_call: TRBD2; j_call: TRBJ2-1; clone_size: .; cdr3_nt: TGTGCCAGCAGCTTAGGAGCGGGAGATCCCCAATACAATGAGCAGTTCTTC; cdr3_aa: CASSLGAGDPQYNEQFF
v_call: TRBV2; d_call: .; j_call: TRBJ1-2; clone_size: few; cdr3_nt: TGTGCCAGCAGTCGAACGGGGGCGCGAGGCTACACCTTC; cdr3_aa: CASSRTGARGYTF
v_call: TRBV9; d_call: TRBD2; j_call: TRBJ2-5; clone_size: .; cdr3_nt: TGTGCCAGCAGCGTAGGCGGGCTAGCGGGAGGCGGAGAGACCCAGTACTTC; cdr3_aa: CASSVGGLAGGGETQYF
v_call: TRBV20-1; d_call: .; j_call: TRBJ2-5; clone_size: .; cdr3_nt: TGCAGTGCTAGATCCGGGGAAGAGACCCAGTACTTC; cdr3_aa: CSARSGEETQYF
v_call: TRBV5-1; d_call: .; j_call: TRBJ2-2; clone_size: .; cdr3_nt: TGCGCCAGCAGCTTAGGCACCAACACCGGGGAGCTGTTTTTT; cdr3_aa: CASSLGTNTGELFF
v_call: TRBV12-3/TRBV12-4; d_call: .; j_call: TRBJ1-6; clone_size: .; cdr3_nt: TGTGCCAGCAGTGTGACAGATGAATCACCCCTCCACTTT; cdr3_aa: CASSVTDESPLHF
v_call: TRBV20-1; d_call: TRBD2; j_call: TRBJ2-1; clone_size: .; cdr3_nt: TGCAGTGCTACGGGACTAGCCCCAGACAATGAGCAGTTCTTC; cdr3_aa: CSATGLAPDNEQFF
v_call: TRBV5-1; d_call: .; j_call: TRBJ2-1; clone_size: .; cdr3_nt: TGCGCCAGCAGCCCCGGGGAAGCGGACAATGAGCAGTTCTTC; cdr3_aa: CASSPGEADNEQFF
v_call: TRBV29-1; d_call: TRBD2; j_call: TRBJ2-7; clone_size: .; cdr3_nt: TGCAGCGCCACCGGGGGACTAGCGGGAGAAAGCGACGAGCAGTACTTC; cdr3_aa: CSATGGLAGESDEQYF
v_call: TRBV20-1; d_call: TRBD2; j_call: TRBJ2-7; clone_size: .; cdr3_nt: TGCAGTGCTAGAGAAGGTAGCGGGAGATCCTACGAGCAGTACTTC; cdr3_aa: CSAREGSGRSYEQYF
v_call: TRBV27; d_call: TRBD2; j_call: TRBJ2-7; clone_size: .; cdr3_nt: TGTGCCAGCAGTTTGATGAGACATACGGGACTAGTCGGCTACGAGCAGTACTTC; cdr3_aa: CASSLMRHTGLVGYEQYF
v_call: TRBV6-5; d_call: .; j_call: TRBJ1-2; clone_size: .; cdr3_nt: TGTGCCAGCAGGCGAGACGGCGGAGGGGGCTACACCTTC; cdr3_aa: CASRRDGGGGYTF
v_call: TRBV5-1; d_call: TRBD1; j_call: TRBJ2-1; clone_size: many; cdr3_nt: TGCGCCAGCAGCGTTAGTCGGACAGGAGAGGGAAATGAGCAGTTCTTC; cdr3_aa: CASSVSRTGEGNEQFF
v_call: TRBV6-2/TRBV6-3; d_call: .; j_call: TRBJ1-5; clone_size: .; cdr3_nt: TGTGCCAGCAGACGACAGCATAGCAATCAGCCCCAGCATTTT; cdr3_aa: CASRRQHSNQPQHF
v_call: TRBV5-1; d_call: .; j_call: TRBJ2-7; clone_size: .; cdr3_nt: TGCGCCAGCAGCTTACCCGGGCCGTCCTACGAGCAGTACTTC; cdr3_aa: CASSLPGPSYEQYF
v_call: TRBV20-1; d_call: TRBD2; j_call: TRBJ2-7; clone_size: .; cdr3_nt: TGCAGTGCTACCGGGAGGGCACGGGAGCAGTACTTC; cdr3_aa: CSATGRAREQYF
v_call: TRBV6-5; d_call: .; j_call: TRBJ1-4; clone_size: .; cdr3_nt: TGTGCCAGCAGTTACAGGTCGGCTGAAAGGAAACTGTTTTTT; cdr3_aa: CASSYRSAERKLFF
v_call: TRBV5-5; d_call: .; j_call: TRBJ2-7; clone_size: .; cdr3_nt: TGTGCCAGCGGCTTGGTGTGGGGAGGAGAGGCCTACGAGCAGTACTTC; cdr3_aa: CASGLVWGGEAYEQYF
v_call: TRBV10-3; d_call: .; j_call: TRBJ1-2; clone_size: .; cdr3_nt: TGTGCCATCAGGGAGAGCGAACTAAATGGCTACACCTTC; cdr3_aa: CAIRESELNGYTF
v_call: TRBV9; d_call: .; j_call: TRBJ1-5; clone_size: .; cdr3_nt: TGTGCCAGCAGCGTAGGTAAGGGCTCTAGCAATCAGCCCCAGCATTTT; cdr3_aa: CASSVGKGSSNQPQHF
v_call: TRBV20-1; d_call: .; j_call: TRBJ2-5; clone_size: few; cdr3_nt: TGCAGTGCTAGCCGGCTAGCTGTAGGGCAAGAGACCCAGTACTTC; cdr3_aa: CSASRLAVGQETQYF
v_call: TRBV5-1; d_call: TRBD2; j_call: TRBJ2-7; clone_size: .; cdr3_nt: TGCGCCAGCCTGACGGACGGGGGGGCGTACAATGAGCAGTACTTC; cdr3_aa: CASLTDGGAYNEQYF
v_call: TRBV20-1; d_call: .; j_call: TRBJ1-2; clone_size: .; cdr3_nt: TGCAGTGCTAGCTCAACCTCGGCGCGGGGCTACACCTTC; cdr3_aa: CSASSTSARGYTF
v_call: TRBV20-1; d_call: TRBD2; j_call: TRBJ2-7; clone_size: few; cdr3_nt: TGCAGTGCTAGGACTAGCGGGACATCCTACGAGCAGTACTTC; cdr3_aa: CSARTSGTSYEQYF
v_call: TRBV5-1; d_call: .; j_call: TRBJ2-1; clone_size: .; cdr3_nt: TGCGCCAGCAGCTTGAGCGGCGTGCACGAAAATGAGCAGTTCTTC; cdr3_aa: CASSLSGVHENEQFF
v_call: TRBV9; d_call: .; j_call: TRBJ2-3; clone_size: .; cdr3_nt: TGTGCCAGCAGCTTCCGTGGCGGTGTTGGGTATACGCAGTATTTT; cdr3_aa: CASSFRGGVGYTQYF
v_call: TRBV6-6; d_call: .; j_call: TRBJ2-5; clone_size: few; cdr3_nt: TGTGCCAGCAGCCGCCCTACGTACCCTGCCTTGGAGACCCAGTACTTC; cdr3_aa: CASSRPTYPALETQYF
v_call: TRBV18; d_call: TRBD2; j_call: TRBJ2-7; clone_size: few; cdr3_nt: TGTGCCAGCTCACCGCAACCCGGACTAGCGGGAGGGTACGAGCAGTACTTC; cdr3_aa: CASSPQPGLAGGYEQYF
v_call: TRBV20-1; d_call: .; j_call: TRBJ2-3; clone_size: .; cdr3_nt: TGCAGTGTTCAGGGGTCGGGTACGCAGTATTTT; cdr3_aa: CSVQGSGTQYF
v_call: TRBV7-9; d_call: TRBD2; j_call: TRBJ2-7; clone_size: .; cdr3_nt: TGTGCCACCCAGCTTCCCCGTAGCGGGAGGGAAGGGGCCTACAATGAGCAGTACTTC; cdr3_aa: CATQLPRSGREGAYNEQYF
v_call: TRBV9; d_call: .; j_call: TRBJ1-6; clone_size: .; cdr3_nt: TGTGCCAGCAGCGCCACAACAGGGAGCGGTTCACCCCTCCACTTT; cdr3_aa: CASSATTGSGSPLHF
v_call: TRBV27; d_call: .; j_call: TRBJ2-2; clone_size: .; cdr3_nt: TGTGCCAGTCAACTTAACACCGGGGAGCTGTTTTTT; cdr3_aa: CASQLNTGELFF
v_call: TRBV28; d_call: .; j_call: TRBJ2-1; clone_size: .; cdr3_nt: TGTGCCAGCAGGTTCAGCGGAACCTACAATGAGCAGTTCTTC; cdr3_aa: CASRFSGTYNEQFF
v_call: TRBV20-1; d_call: .; j_call: TRBJ2-1; clone_size: .; cdr3_nt: TGCAGTGCTCGGATTACTAGACCTCTCTCCTACAATGAGCAGTTCTTC; cdr3_aa: CSARITRPLSYNEQFF
v_call: TRBV2; d_call: .; j_call: TRBJ1-2; clone_size: .; cdr3_nt: TGTGCCAGCAGCGGCCAGAGCTATGGCTACACCTTC; cdr3_aa: CASSGQSYGYTF
v_call: TRBV5-1; d_call: .; j_call: TRBJ2-1; clone_size: few; cdr3_nt: TGCGCCAGCAGCTTAACGGGAGTATCAACTAATGAGCAGTTCTTC; cdr3_aa: CASSLTGVSTNEQFF
v_call: TRBV12-3/TRBV12-4; d_call: .; j_call: TRBJ2-3; clone_size: few; cdr3_nt: TGTGCCAGCAGTTTAGCGCAGCACAGATACGCGTATTTT; cdr3_aa: CASSLAQHRYAYF
v_call: TRBV28; d_call: TRBD2; j_call: TRBJ2-1; clone_size: once; cdr3_nt: TGTGCCAGCAGTTTCGAGCGGGAGGGCCGGGAGACCCAGTTCTTC; cdr3_aa: CASSFEREGRETQFF
v_call: TRBV12-3/TRBV12-4; d_call: .; j_call: TRBJ1-4; clone_size: .; cdr3_nt: TGTGCCAGCAGTCTCCCTCGATCCAGAACTAATGAAAAACTGTTTTTT; cdr3_aa: CASSLPRSRTNEKLFF
v_call: TRBV6-6; d_call: .; j_call: TRBJ2-5; clone_size: .; cdr3_nt: TGTGACAGCCACACGGAGGGAGAGACCCAGTACTTC; cdr3_aa: CDSHTEGETQYF
v_call: TRBV6-1; d_call: .; j_call: TRBJ2-4; clone_size: few; cdr3_nt: TGTGCCAGCAGTGAAACCGACAAGAGCATTCAGTACTTC; cdr3_aa: CASSETDKSIQYF
v_call: TRBV29-1; d_call: .; j_call: TRBJ1-1; clone_size: .; cdr3_nt: TGCAGCGTTGAGTGGGGGGGGATCGGAGCTTTCTTT; cdr3_aa: CSVEWGGIGAFF
v_call: TRBV6-5; d_call: TRBD2; j_call: TRBJ2-1; clone_size: .; cdr3_nt: TGTGCCAGCGGTTACTCGGCTAGCGGGTGGGGAGCCAATGAGCAGTTCTTC; cdr3_aa: CASGYSASGWGANEQFF
v_call: TRBV7-2; d_call: TRBD1; j_call: TRBJ2-7; clone_size: .; cdr3_nt: TGTGCCAGCAGCTCACCCGACAGGGCCCTCTACGAGCAGTACTTC; cdr3_aa: CASSSPDRALYEQYF
v_call: TRBV29-1; d_call: .; j_call: TRBJ1-1; clone_size: few; cdr3_nt: TGCAGCGTTCAGGAGGGGAACACTGAAGCTTTCTTT; cdr3_aa: CSVQEGNTEAFF
v_call: TRBV2; d_call: TRBD2; j_call: TRBJ2-3; clone_size: few; cdr3_nt: TGTGCCAGCAGCACTTCCGGGACTAGCGGGAGCAGATACGCGTATTTT; cdr3_aa: CASSTSGTSGSRYAYF
v_call: TRBV7-2; d_call: .; j_call: TRBJ2-5; clone_size: few; cdr3_nt: TGTGCCAGCAGCACCGGAGGGGGGATGGAGACCCAGTACTTC; cdr3_aa: CASSTGGGMETQYF
v_call: TRBV12-3/TRBV12-4; d_call: .; j_call: TRBJ2-5; clone_size: once; cdr3_nt: TGTGCCAGCAGTTTAAGCCGCTATCAAGAGACCCAGTACTTC; cdr3_aa: CASSLSRYQETQYF
v_call: TRBV29-1; d_call: TRBD1; j_call: TRBJ1-2; clone_size: .; cdr3_nt: TGCAGCGTTGTTGTCAAGGACAGGGGAAGTTTAGGCTATGGCTACACCTTC; cdr3_aa: CSVVVKDRGSLGYGYTF
v_call: TRBV24-1; d_call: .; j_call: TRBJ2-7; clone_size: .; cdr3_nt: TGTGCCACCAGTGATATCCCCAGGGGAGCGGCAACCTACGAGCAGTACTTC; cdr3_aa: CATSDIPRGAATYEQYF
v_call: TRBV7-9; d_call: .; j_call: TRBJ1-4; clone_size: .; cdr3_nt: TGTGCCAGCAGCACCCTGGGCGTAACTCGGGGTGAAAAACTGTTTTTT; cdr3_aa: CASSTLGVTRGEKLFF